Below are 20 T cell receptor beta chains sequenced from a single sample in a study of cytomegalovirus exposure and HLA in healthy donors. The PCR contained 60 Vbeta and 13 Jbeta primers. The protocol was immunoSEQ multiplex PCR, while the TCRdb copy is restricted to in-frame clones and leaves out a portion. The sample records over 200,000 clones, around four fifths being singletons. Specimen: PBMCs. These receptors were obtained from a woman between 55 and 75 years old in good health and CMV-seropositive.

The chain employs TRBV5-1 and TRBJ1-1; possible D gene TRBD1, 6 bases. Trimming removed 4 bases at V and 4 bases at J, with 20 bases between. The CDR3 is made up of 16 amino acids. Per the germline V gene, CDR1 is SGHRS and CDR2 is YFSETQ. The CDR3, as DNA: TGCGCCAGCAGCCCCAGCTCACAGGGAGTGGGCACTGAAGCTTTCTTT. Protein: CASSPSSQGVGTEAFF.

The chain recombines TRBV5-8 with TRBJ1-1, with D perhaps TRBD1 (6 bases). Germline CDR1 is SGHTS and CDR2 is YDEGEE. The CDR3 spans 13 residues. Between the trimmed V and J ends, which lost 7 bases and 4 bases, there was a span of 14 bases. The chain's CDR3 is CASRLRGGTEAFF. The DNA for the CDR3 is TGTGCCAGCCGGCTGAGGGGGGGCACTGAAGCTTTCTTT.

The chain combines TRBV2 with TRBJ1-5; 8 nucleotides agree with TRBD1. The CDR3 extends over 14 amino acids. The V and J ends lost 7 bases and 6 bases, in that order; junction bases with no gene match: 8. Germline V gene sequence: CDR1 SNHLY, CDR2 FYNNEI. CDR3 coding DNA: TGTGCCAGCACCGGACAGGGCGGGGGTCAGCCCCAGCATTTT. Translating gives CASTGQGGGQPQHF.

V is TRBV11-3 and J is TRBJ1-2; no reliable D call. The CDR3 spans 13 residues. V dropped 5 bases and J dropped 8 bases, with 15 bases sitting between them. Germline V gene lookup returns CDR1 SGHNT and CDR2 YENEEA. The CDR3: CASSKGGSRGYTF. CDR3 sequence (DNA): TGTGCCAGCAGCAAGGGAGGGAGTCGGGGCTACACCTTC.

In its sample, this clone was seen a few times. This chain joins TRBV11-2 and TRBJ1-5; D gene uncertain. Germline loops: CDR1 SGHAT, CDR2 FQNNGV. The V end lost 2 bases, the J end lost 3 bases, and 5 bases lay between the germline ends. The length of the CDR3 is 13 residues. As DNA, the CDR3 is TGTGCCAGCAGCTTATACTACAATCAGCCCCAGCATTTT. It yields the protein CASSLYYNQPQHF.

This clone was found once. The chain combines TRBV5-4 with TRBJ2-7; TRBD2 agrees at 10 bases. Trimming removed 4 bases from V and 1 base from J; junction bases left unmatched: 5. The germline gives CDR1 SGHNT, CDR2 YYREEE (reference sequence). The CDR3 length is 15 residues. The CDR3 nucleotides are TGTGCCAGCAGCGAAGGACTAGCGGAGTCCTACGAGCAGTACTTC. As protein: CASSEGLAESYEQYF.

With respect to this clone: Relative to the germline gene, one junction end is altered; a read error may explain this. This chain links TRBV7-9 with TRBJ2-3, with 8 bases fitting TRBD1. This CDR3 is 16 amino acids long. Germline V gene data show CDR1 as SEHNR and CDR2 as FQNEAQ (reference sequence). The CDR3 bases are TGTTCCAGCAGCTTACCCGGACAGGGAGGTTCAGATACGCAGTATTTT. Amino acids: CSSSLPGQGGSDTQYF.

This sequence joins TRBV5-1 and TRBJ2-3; 7 bases are shared with TRBD1. The ends lost 8 bases at V and 7 bases at J; junction bases unmatched: 10. CDR1 and CDR2 from the germline V gene are SGHRS and YFSETQ. This CDR3 is built from 13 residues. The CDR3 region has the DNA TGCGCCAGTCAAGAGGACAGGACGCATACGCAGTATTTT. Its translation: CASQEDRTHTQYF.

The J gene is TRBJ2-3, the V gene TRBV10-3, with TRBD2 matching 10 bases. In germline, CDR1 is ENHRY, CDR2 SYGVKD. V was clipped by 6 bases and J by 2 bases; unmatched bases: 8. CDR3 length equals 16 residues. For the CDR3, the DNA is TGTGCCATCAGCCAATTGAGCGGGAGGGACACAGATACGCAGTATTTT. Its protein is CAISQLSGRDTDTQYF.

The V gene is TRBV6-7, the J gene TRBJ2-7, with a tentative D call TRBD1 (6 bases). TRBV6-7 falls under the ORF class, with uncertain function. With 2 bases removed from V and 1 base from J, the gap between germline ends came to 9 bases. This CDR3 has 14 amino acids. CDR3 in DNA: TGTGCCAGCAGTTACGGGGGCCAGTCCTACGAGCAGTACTTC. This translates into CASSYGGQSYEQYF.

This clone was seen only once. The rearrangement links TRBV2 to TRBJ2-6; TRBD2 aligns across 11 bases. Germline CDR1 is SNHLY and CDR2 is FYNNEI. J gave up 4 bases and V 2 bases, and 7 bases lay outside the gene matches. The CDR3 covers 18 residues. The CDR3 DNA is TGTGCCAGCAGTGAAATAGGACTAGCGGGCGGAGGGGCCAACGTCCTGACTTTC. It encodes CASSEIGLAGGGANVLTF. The variable domain in full, completed from reference TRBV2 and TRBJ2-6, reads EPEVTQTPSHQVTQMGQEVILRCVPISNHLYFYWYRQILGQKVEFLVSFYNNEISEKSEIFDDQFSVERPDGSNFTLKIRSTKLEDSAMYFCASSEIGLAGGGANVLTFGAGSRLTVL.

The genes are TRBV5-5 and TRBJ1-2; possible D gene TRBD1, 6 bases. The CDR3 has 13 residues. Germline values: CDR1 SGHKS, CDR2 YYEKEE (reference sequence). The ends were cut back, 0 bases at V and 6 bases at J, with 9 bases in the middle. Here the CDR3 reads CASSLAAGDGYTF. In nucleotides, the CDR3 is TGTGCCAGCAGCTTGGCGGCAGGGGATGGCTACACCTTC.

The chain recombines TRBV30 with TRBJ2-2, with 11 bases that match TRBD2. Germline-derived CDR1 and CDR2 are GTSNPN and SVGIG (reference sequence). V trimming: 3 bases; J trimming: 4 bases; junction bases outside the gene matches: 4. The CDR3 contains 15 residues. CDR3 DNA: TGTGCCTGGAGCAGACTAGCGGGAAGCACCGGGGAGCTGTTTTTT. Its protein product is CAWSRLAGSTGELFF.

In this sample, this clone turned up once. One junction end does not reproduce the germline sequence, and a read error may be involved. J is TRBJ2-7 and V is TRBV6-1; 8 positions match TRBD2. Germline lookup yields CDR1 MNHNS and CDR2 SASEGT. The CDR3 length is 13 residues. The CDR3 spells CASGTGGPYGQYF. The CDR3 DNA is TGTGCCAGCGGGACGGGAGGGCCGTACGGGCAGTACTTC.

The chain carries TRBV21-1 and TRBJ2-5; whether TRBD2, the table's D call, matches the DNA was not checked. TRBV21-1 is shown as a pseudogene. This CDR3 region has 15 residues. CDR3 DNA: TGTGCCAGCAGCAAAGAGGATCGCCAACTACGGACCCAGTACTTC. Amino acid sequence: CASSKEDRQLRTQYF.

This clone turned up a few times. The gene calls are TRBV7-6 and TRBJ2-7; TRBD2 agrees at 12 bases. Trimming took 5 bases from V and 5 from J; bases not matched to a gene: 7. Germline values: CDR1 SGHVS, CDR2 FNYEAQ. CDR3 length: 15 residues. CDR3 DNA: TGTGCCAGCAGCGGCAGACTAGCGGGAGCGAACGAGCAGTACTTC. This gives the protein CASSGRLAGANEQYF.

The chain has TRBV7-2 and TRBJ2-1, with 8 bases lining up with TRBD2. This CDR3 is built from 14 residues. V was pared by 8 bases and J by 4 bases, with 7 bases of the junction left unmatched. Germline lookup yields CDR1 SGHTA and CDR2 FQGNSA. In DNA form, the CDR3 reads TGTGCCAGCGGAGGGCGGGGGGCGTACAATGAGCAGTTCTTC. Its protein is CASGGRGAYNEQFF.

V is TRBV6-5 and J is TRBJ1-4; no definite D call. V lost 4 bases to trimming and J lost 5 bases, with 14 bases between them. The CDR3 contains 15 residues. Germline-derived CDR1 and CDR2 are MNHEY and SVGAGI. The CDR3 DNA reads TGTGCCAGCAGTTTCGGGGATTTGGGGAATGAAAAACTGTTTTTT. It yields the protein CASSFGDLGNEKLFF.

The chain joins TRBV4-2 to TRBJ2-2; 8 bases are a match to TRBD2. Germline V CDR1 and CDR2: LGHNA, YNFKEQ. This CDR3 contains 15 residues. Losses at the gene ends were 1 base for V and 5 bases for J; bases not matched to a gene: 3. CDR3 protein: CASSQVGRATGELFF. CDR3 nucleotide sequence: TGTGCCAGCAGCCAAGTCGGGAGGGCTACCGGGGAGCTGTTTTTT.

This chain connects TRBV18 to TRBJ1-1; 7 nucleotides agree with TRBD1. V lost 8 bases to trimming and J lost 2 bases; unmatched junction nucleotides: 5. This CDR3 is built from 13 residues. Germline V gene lookup returns CDR1 KGHSH and CDR2 LQKENI. The CDR3, as DNA: TGTGCCAGCGCGAGACAGGGTAACACTGAAGCTTTCTTT. As protein: CASARQGNTEAFF.